This passage covers 32 T cell receptor beta chains from one sample sequenced in a study of T cells in Graves' hyperthyroidism and ophthalmopathy. TCR beta CDR3 regions were amplified from RNA transcripts. First-round RT-PCR with HTBI primers amplified the TCR CDR3 region. MiXCR was run by TCRdb on the multiplex PCR reads, yielding one entry per CDR3 protein. The sample records 350,000 or so distinct CDR3 sequences, about a sixth being singletons. Material: blood. The receptors were sampled from a woman younger than 45 with Graves' hyperthyroidism that later progressed to Graves' ophthalmopathy.

The genes are TRBV19 and TRBJ1-2; the match to TRBD1 covers 7 bases. Trimming cost V 7 bases and J 5 bases; bases outside gene matches: 7. The CDR3 contains 13 residues. CDR1 and CDR2 (germline): LNHDA, SQIVND (reference sequence). The CDR3 region has the DNA TGTGCCAGTACCCACCTGACAGGGTATGGCTACACCTTC. This translates into CASTHLTGYGYTF. Drawing the rest from reference TRBV19 and TRBJ1-2, the complete variable domain is DGGITQSPKYLFRKEGQNVTLSCEQNLNHDAMYWYRQDPGQGLRLIYYSQIVNDFQKGDIAEGYSVSREKKESFPLTVTSAQKNPTAFYLCASTHLTGYGYTFGSGTRLTVV.

This clonotype was counted only a few times. The V call is TRBV5-1, the J call TRBJ2-6; D is unclear. Germline V gene lookup returns CDR1 SGHRS and CDR2 YFSETQ. V lost 2 bases, J lost 0 bases, and 9 bases lay in between. This CDR3 contains 16 residues. CDR3 in DNA: TGCGCCAGCAGCTTACTTGGGGTCTCTGGGGCCAACGTCCTGACTTTC. It translates to CASSLLGVSGANVLTF.

With regard to this clonotype: A much more abundant neighbour one base away suggests this may be a read error. The chain is built from TRBV20-1 and TRBJ1-2; D remains ambiguous. This CDR3 is built from 12 residues. In germline, CDR1 is DFQATT, CDR2 SNEGSKA (reference sequence). CDR3 in DNA: TGCGGAGTGGAGGTCAGAACCTATGTCTACACCTTC. Translating gives CGVEVRTYVYTF.

Only a few counts were recorded for this clonotype. A single base separates this from a much larger clone, so it may be a read error. The chain has TRBV2 and TRBJ1-2; D is perhaps TRBD1 (6 bases). The CDR3 length is 14 residues. CDR1 SNHLY and CDR2 FYNNEI come from the germline V gene. In DNA form, the CDR3 reads TGTGCCAGCACTGCGACAGGACTTAACTATGGCTGCACCTTC. Protein: CASTATGLNYGCTF.

This clonotype was seen ten or more times. The chain joins TRBV28 to TRBJ1-1; D gene unclear. This CDR3 region has 15 residues. Germline loops: CDR1 MDHEN, CDR2 SYDVKM. V shed 6 bases and J shed 2 bases, with 16 bases lying between them. CDR3 in amino acids: CASRSTPGANTEAFF. Written as DNA, the CDR3 is TGTGCCAGCAGGTCCACACCGGGAGCTAACACTGAAGCTTTCTTT.

The sample holds a few counts of this clonotype. The junction does not match germline at one end; this may be a read error. The genes are TRBV5-5 and TRBJ1-5; TRBD1 aligns across 7 bases. This CDR3 contains 15 residues. Germline CDR1 reads SGHKS; CDR2 reads YYEKEE (reference sequence). CDR3 sequence (DNA): TGTGCCAGCAGCTTGAGTATAGGGGGCAATGAGCCCCAGCATTTT. Residues: CASSLSIGGNEPQHF.

This clonotype was counted at least ten times. The junction shows a germline mismatch at one end, possibly a read error. J is TRBJ2-4 and V is TRBV13, with TRBD2 matching over 7 bases. The CDR3 consists of 14 residues. Looked up from germline, CDR1 is PRHDT and CDR2 is FYEKMQ (reference sequence). This chain's CDR3 is CASTLAGAKNIQYF. The CDR3 DNA reads as TGTGCCAGCACCTTAGCGGGAGCCAAAAACATTCAGTACTTC.

The sample holds many counts of this clonotype. The chain links TRBV5-1 to TRBJ2-7, with a weak D call TRBD2 (6 bases). Trimming cost V 3 bases and J 4 bases, with 20 bases left between them. The CDR3 extends over 16 amino acids. Germline values: CDR1 SGHRS, CDR2 YFSETQ. DNA for the CDR3: TGCGCCAGCAGCTGGGGTTTCGGGACTTCACTATACGAGCAGTACTTC. It is translated as CASSWGFGTSLYEQYF. Using reference TRBV5-1 and TRBJ2-7 for the parts outside the CDR3, the full variable domain is KAGVTQTPRYLIKTRGQQVTLSCSPISGHRSVSWYQQTPGQGLQFLFEYFSETQRNKGNFPGRFSGRQFSNSRSEMNVSTLELGDSALYLCASSWGFGTSLYEQYFGPGTRLTVT.

This clonotype occurred once. A much larger clone is a single base away; this may be a read error. CDR3 sequence reads: CTTSTLGLAGGRDTQYF. In DNA form, the CDR3 reads TGTACCACCAGCACCCTAGGATTAGCGGGGGGGCGAGATACGCAGTATTTT. This chain connects TRBV15 to TRBJ2-3, with 11 bases identical to TRBD2. The CDR3 runs to 17 residues. Germline V gives CDR1 LNHNV, CDR2 YYDKDF (reference sequence).

This clonotype came up a few times. The chain couples TRBV9 to TRBJ2-7, with 9 bases that match TRBD2. Germline V lookup: CDR1 SGDLS, CDR2 YYNGEE. This CDR3 contains 15 residues. With 4 bases clipped from V and 5 bases from J, the junction kept 10 bases outside the gene matches. As DNA, the CDR3 is TGTGCCAGCAGCCCCAGGGGAGCGGGGGGCCACGAGCAGTACTTC. Protein: CASSPRGAGGHEQYF.

This clonotype was seen a few times. This chain joins TRBV10-3 and TRBJ1-4; 7 bases match TRBD1. The J segment lost 7 bases and the V segment lost 6 bases, leaving 11 bases of the junction unmatched. Germline lookup yields CDR1 ENHRY and CDR2 SYGVKD. The CDR3 length is 15 residues. The CDR3 coding sequence is TGTGCCATCAGCCAAGCCGGGACAGCCTTTGAAAAACTGTTTTTT. Encoded protein: CAISQAGTAFEKLFF.

This clonotype has ten or more counts. The chain has TRBV10-3 and TRBJ2-7; unclear D gene. The CDR3 is 11 amino acids. V gave up 3 bases and J gave up 4 bases, with 4 bases separating them. Germline V gene data show CDR1 as ENHRY and CDR2 as SYGVKD. Written as DNA, the CDR3 is TGTGCCATCAGTGACGGGTACGAGCAGTACTTC. It yields the protein CAISDGYEQYF.

The chain uses TRBV4-1 and TRBJ2-5; the D gene could be TRBD1 or TRBD2 (5 bases each). Looked up from germline, CDR1 is MGHRA and CDR2 is YSYEKL. The CDR3 has 16 residues. Trimming took off 1 base at V and 5 bases at J, with 17 bases between the two ends. In DNA, the CDR3 is TGCGCCAGCAGCCAAGGCACGGCCTCCGAGGGGGAGACCCAGTACTTC. It translates to CASSQGTASEGETQYF.

The chain recombines TRBV6-1 with TRBJ2-1, with TRBD1 identical over 7 bases. Trimming cost V 6 bases and J 5 bases; bases outside gene matches: 7. This CDR3 is built from 14 residues. Germline CDR1 is MNHNS and CDR2 is SASEGT. The CDR3 spells CASRPGQPNNEQFF. The CDR3 DNA sequence: TGTGCCAGCAGGCCGGGACAGCCTAACAATGAGCAGTTCTTC.

This clonotype showed up many times. This sequence joins TRBV7-9 and TRBJ1-1; 9 bases map to TRBD1. The CDR3 is 15 residues long. Germline CDR1 SEHNR, CDR2 FQNEAQ (reference sequence). With V trimmed by 1 base and J by 2 bases, 2 bases remained unmatched. CDR3: CASSLDRGPNTEAFF. CDR3 bases: TGTGCCAGCAGCTTAGACAGGGGGCCCAACACTGAAGCTTTCTTT. Variable domain in full (rest from reference TRBV7-9 and TRBJ1-1): DTGVSQNPRHKITKRGQNVTFRCDPISEHNRLYWYRQTLGQGPEFLTYFQNEAQLEKSRLLSDRFSAERPKGSFSTLEIQRTEQGDSAMYLCASSLDRGPNTEAFFGQGTRLTVV.

This clonotype has a count of ten or more. The chain recombines TRBV2 with TRBJ2-1, with 10 bases fitting TRBD2. Germline CDR1 reads SNHLY; CDR2 reads FYNNEI. V was clipped by 8 bases and J by 4 bases; unmatched bases: 11. The CDR3 runs 16 residues. DNA of the CDR3: TGTGCCAGCGGCGACCCGGGACTAGCGTTTTACAATGAGCAGTTCTTC. Residues: CASGDPGLAFYNEQFF.

The CDR3 reads CASSLQFGTRSYNEQFF. DNA of the CDR3: TGTGCCAGCTCCCTCCAATTTGGGACTCGCTCCTACAATGAGCAGTTCTTC. The chain employs TRBV18 and TRBJ2-1, with D perhaps matching TRBD2 (6 bases). Trimming stripped 6 bases from V and 0 bases from J, with 18 bases between. Germline-derived CDR1 and CDR2 are KGHSH and LQKENI. This CDR3 comprises 17 residues.

This chain links TRBV4-2 with TRBJ2-7, with 7 bases aligning to TRBD2. The length of the CDR3 is 19 residues. The ends lost 0 bases at V and 3 bases at J; junction bases unmatched: 17. Germline V gene lookup returns CDR1 LGHNA and CDR2 YNFKEQ. This CDR3 reads CASSQEAGALASYFYEQYF. The DNA of the CDR3 is TGTGCCAGCAGCCAAGAGGCTGGGGCACTAGCGAGTTACTTCTACGAGCAGTACTTC.

The table lists this clonotype with a few counts. The chain employs TRBV6-1 and TRBJ2-3; TRBD2 agrees at 10 bases. The junction had 4 bases not matched to a gene; V was cut back by 9 bases and J by 1 base. Germline CDR1 and CDR2: MNHNS and SASEGT. The CDR3 consists of 14 residues. For the CDR3, the DNA is TGTGCCAGTACTCTAGCGGGGGGCACAGATACGCAGTATTTT. It yields the protein CASTLAGGTDTQYF.

The chain links TRBV4-2 to TRBJ1-2; 8 bases match TRBD1. J lost 5 bases, V lost 4 bases, and 12 bases had no gene match. Per germline, CDR1 LGHNA and CDR2 YNFKEQ. This CDR3 has 16 residues. The CDR3 nucleotides are TGTGCCAGCAGCCCTCACCGGGACAGGATATTATATGGCTACACCTTC. Its protein product is CASSPHRDRILYGYTF.

This clonotype has a count of ten or more. The chain links TRBV2 to TRBJ1-1; perhaps TRBD1 as D (6 bases). The CDR3 runs to 13 residues. Per the germline V gene, CDR1 is SNHLY and CDR2 is FYNNEI. V was clipped by 6 bases and J by 3 bases, with 11 bases between them. The chain's CDR3 is CASSPQGYTEAFF. Here the CDR3 DNA reads TGTGCCAGCAGCCCACAGGGATACACTGAAGCTTTCTTT.

This clonotype showed up many times. The chain couples TRBV28 to TRBJ1-4; D gene ambiguous. CDR1 and CDR2 from the germline V gene are MDHEN and SYDVKM. This CDR3 is built from 15 residues. Trimming took off 5 bases at V and 2 bases at J, with 12 bases between the two ends. The CDR3 region is CASSLAEFTNEKLFF. CDR3 bases: TGTGCCAGCAGTCTGGCGGAGTTCACTAATGAAAAACTGTTTTTT.

This clonotype was detected ten times or more. The J gene is TRBJ2-3, the V gene TRBV28; D is uncertain. The CDR3 totals 14 residues. Trimming cost V 6 bases and J 0 bases, with 10 bases left between them. CDR1 and CDR2 from the germline V gene are MDHEN and SYDVKM. Here the CDR3 reads CASSLHASTDTQYF. The CDR3 DNA reads TGTGCCAGCAGCTTACACGCGAGCACAGATACGCAGTATTTT.

The rearrangement joins TRBV10-3 to TRBJ2-5; TRBD2 matches 8 bases. The CDR3 loop spans 14 amino acids. The V gene end was trimmed by 3 bases and the J gene end by 3 bases; junction bases not matched to a gene: 3. Looked up from germline, CDR1 is ENHRY and CDR2 is SYGVKD. The CDR3 DNA is TGTGCCATCAGTGAAGCGGGAGTAGAAGAGACCCAGTACTTC. Translation gives CAISEAGVEETQYF.

This chain joins TRBV9 and TRBJ2-5; D remains unclear. Germline loops: CDR1 SGDLS, CDR2 YYNGEE. Between the trimmed V and J ends, which lost 0 bases and 4 bases, there was a span of 7 bases. CDR3 size: 13 residues. CDR3 bases: TGTGCCAGCAGCGTAGGACACTTAGAGACCCAGTACTTC. Protein sequence: CASSVGHLETQYF.

The V and J genes are TRBV2 and TRBJ2-1, with D possibly being TRBD1 or TRBD2 (6 bases each). This CDR3 is built from 13 residues. Trimming left V 10 bases short and J 7 bases short, with 17 bases between. Germline-derived CDR1 and CDR2 are SNHLY and FYNNEI. DNA of the CDR3: TGTGCCACCAGGGGTGGGCTAGCGAATGAGCAGTTCTTC. Encoded protein: CATRGGLANEQFF.

The chain links TRBV11-2 to TRBJ1-1; D may be TRBD1 (5 bases). The CDR3 consists of 14 residues. Germline V gene sequence: CDR1 SGHAT, CDR2 FQNNGV. The V gene lost 1 base and the J gene lost 4 bases, with 10 bases spanning the gap. CDR3 nucleotides: TGTGCCAGCAGCTTAGTGCAGGGCCCCACTGAAGCTTTCTTT. Residues: CASSLVQGPTEAFF.

CDR3 sequence (DNA): TGCAGTGCTAGAAAGCCGGTTGGGGCAAACTACGAGCAGTACTTC. This gives the protein CSARKPVGANYEQYF. The V call is TRBV20-1, the J call TRBJ2-7; TRBD1 is a possible D gene (5 bases). V dropped 2 bases and J dropped 3 bases, with 17 bases sitting between them. CDR3 length: 15 amino acids. Per the germline V gene, CDR1 is DFQATT and CDR2 is SNEGSKA (reference sequence).

This clonotype occurred many times. The rearrangement uses TRBV27 and TRBJ2-3; tentative D call: TRBD2 (5 bases). The V and J ends lost 7 bases and 4 bases respectively, with 15 bases between them. The CDR3 has 14 amino acids. Per germline, CDR1 MNHEY and CDR2 SMNVEV (reference sequence). This CDR3 is CASKDSLPADTQYF. CDR3 bases: TGTGCCAGCAAGGACTCGCTACCCGCAGATACGCAGTATTTT.

This clonotype was counted many times. The V and J genes are TRBV2 and TRBJ2-5; D unclear. The CDR3 spans 13 residues. V was cut by 6 bases and J by 0 bases, with 8 bases left in between. The germline V gene has CDR1 SNHLY and CDR2 FYNNEI. CDR3 sequence reads: CASRVENQETQYF. CDR3 nucleotides: TGTGCCAGCAGGGTGGAGAACCAAGAGACCCAGTACTTC.

This clonotype came up a few times. V is TRBV15 and J is TRBJ2-1; weak D call: TRBD1 (5 bases). V shed 2 bases and J shed 4 bases, with 15 bases lying between them. Germline V gives CDR1 LNHNV, CDR2 YYDKDF (reference sequence). The CDR3 has 16 amino acids. The CDR3 nucleotides are TGTGCCACCAGCAGATCTAGACAGAGTCTATACAATGAGCAGTTCTTC. Translating gives CATSRSRQSLYNEQFF.

This clonotype has more than one count but fewer than ten. The chain couples TRBV5-6 to TRBJ1-2; 10 bases align to TRBD1. This CDR3 is built from 13 residues. Germline V lookup: CDR1 SGHDT, CDR2 YYEEEE. With 6 bases clipped from V and 6 bases from J, the junction kept 5 bases outside the gene matches. The CDR3: CASTPDRGDGYTF. The CDR3 DNA is TGTGCCAGCACCCCGGACAGGGGGGATGGCTACACCTTC.